This entry lists 19 T cell receptor beta chains sequenced from one sample in a study of Ad26.COV2.S vaccination and SARS-CoV-2 variants. Produced via immunoSEQ multiplex PCR; TCRdb's table is partial and in-frame only. The repertoire consists of about 350,000 clones, with about 88% occurring once and the leading ten covering approximately 5.9%. Specified treatment: roughly 20 received Ad26.COV2.S at low or high dose, single or two shots; 5 received placebo; per-sample allocation not given. After the first vaccine or placebo injection, samples were drawn on day 63. The material sequenced was peripheral blood, taken in a trial of Ad26.COV2.S vaccine versus placebo. These receptors came from a person aged 18-65 years who received the Ad26.COV2.S COVID-19 vaccine or a placebo.

The rearrangement joins TRBV2 to TRBJ1-2; 7 bases are a match to TRBD1. J was trimmed by 4 bases and V by 2 bases; bases with no gene match: 4. Germline V lookup: CDR1 SNHLY, CDR2 FYNNEI. The CDR3 runs 14 residues. The CDR3 bases are TGTGCCAGCAGTGAAAGGGGGCGCGGCTATGGCTACACCTTC. This sequence encodes CASSERGRGYGYTF.

CDR3 in amino acids: CASSPGDRQFSYNSPLHF. The DNA of the CDR3 is TGTGCCAGCAGTCCTGGGGACAGACAGTTCTCCTATAATTCACCCCTCCACTTT. The J gene is TRBJ1-6, the V gene TRBV28; 7 bases are a match to TRBD1. The CDR3 has 18 amino acids. Germline lookup yields CDR1 MDHEN and CDR2 SYDVKM. The V and J ends lost 5 bases and 0 bases, in that order; junction bases with no gene match: 10.

The chain combines TRBV28 with TRBJ2-3; 9 bases are shared with TRBD2. This CDR3 comprises 18 residues. J was trimmed by 0 bases and V by 6 bases; bases with no gene match: 13. CDR1 is MDHEN and CDR2 is SYDVKM in the germline V gene. In DNA form, the CDR3 reads TGTGCCAGCAGGGCAGCGGGAGGACACATCGGCAGCACAGATACGCAGTATTTT. This sequence encodes CASRAAGGHIGSTDTQYF.

J is TRBJ2-6 and V is TRBV7-9; TRBD2 is a possible D gene (5 bases). Per the germline V gene, CDR1 is SEHNR and CDR2 is FQNEAQ (reference sequence). Trimming cost V 2 bases and J 0 bases, with 11 bases left between them. This CDR3 is built from 17 residues. This CDR3 is CASSLTAGVSGANVLTF. In nucleotides, the CDR3 is TGTGCCAGCAGCTTAACGGCGGGCGTCTCTGGGGCCAACGTCCTGACTTTC. The variable domain in full, with the rest retrieved from reference TRBV7-9 and TRBJ2-6, is DTGVSQNPRHKITKRGQNVTFRCDPISEHNRLYWYRQTLGQGPEFLTYFQNEAQLEKSRLLSDRFSAERPKGSFSTLEIQRTEQGDSAMYLCASSLTAGVSGANVLTFGAGSRLTVL.

The rearrangement uses TRBV2 and TRBJ1-1, with 7 bases lining up with TRBD1. V shed 8 bases and J 5 bases; nucleotides not matched to a gene: 8. From germline, CDR1 is SNHLY and CDR2 FYNNEI. The CDR3 covers 13 residues. CDR3: CASDYRGRTEAFF. CDR3 bases: TGTGCCAGCGACTACAGGGGAAGGACTGAAGCTTTCTTT.

This rearrangement joins TRBV7-6 to TRBJ2-2; weak D call: TRBD1 (5 bases). V lost 2 bases to trimming and J lost 4 bases, with 11 bases between them. The CDR3 is 15 amino acids. The germline V gene encodes CDR1 SGHVS and CDR2 FNYEAQ. The CDR3 sequence: CASSLRQGVTGELFF. CDR3 bases: TGTGCCAGCAGCTTACGCCAGGGTGTCACCGGGGAGCTGTTTTTT.

This sequence joins TRBV30 and TRBJ2-5, with no clear D. V lost 1 base to trimming and J lost 1 base, with 7 bases between them. The germline V gene encodes CDR1 GTSNPN and CDR2 SVGIG (reference sequence). This CDR3 comprises 13 residues. CDR3 sequence reads: CAWSDRFQETQYF. The CDR3 coding sequence is TGTGCCTGGAGTGACCGATTCCAAGAGACCCAGTACTTC. The full variable domain, rest sourced from reference TRBV30 and TRBJ2-5, is SQTIHQWPATLVQPVGSPLSLECTVEGTSNPNLYWYRQAAGRGLQLLFYSVGIGQISSEVPQNLSASRPQDRQFILSSKKLLLSDSGFYLCAWSDRFQETQYFGPGTRLLVL.

J is TRBJ1-2 and V is TRBV5-1; TRBD1 is a possible D gene (5 bases). The CDR3 spans 14 residues. The V gene lost 4 bases and the J gene lost 4 bases, with 14 bases spanning the gap. Germline V gene lookup returns CDR1 SGHRS and CDR2 YFSETQ. The CDR3 reads CASSPSTELYGYTF. The CDR3 coding sequence is TGCGCCAGCAGCCCATCGACAGAGCTCTATGGCTACACCTTC.

This chain links TRBV6-5 with TRBJ1-5; D is unresolved. V gave up 8 bases and J gave up 0 bases, with 8 bases separating them. CDR1 is MNHEY and CDR2 is SVGAGI in the germline V gene. This CDR3 contains 13 residues. The CDR3 spells CASLANSNQPQHF. The CDR3, as DNA: TGTGCCAGCCTCGCGAATAGCAATCAGCCCCAGCATTTT.

The chain combines TRBV5-5 with TRBJ2-7; 8 nucleotides line up with TRBD1. The CDR3 spans 14 residues. Looked up from germline, CDR1 is SGHKS and CDR2 is YYEKEE (reference sequence). V shed 3 bases, J shed 5 bases, and the junction held 7 bases outside the gene matches. The CDR3 spells CASSWSIQGDEQYF. The CDR3 DNA sequence: TGTGCCAGCAGCTGGAGCATACAGGGGGACGAGCAGTACTTC.

J is TRBJ2-7 and V is TRBV7-2; 8 nucleotides line up with TRBD2. V was pared by 3 bases and J by 3 bases, with 4 bases of the junction left unmatched. CDR1 and CDR2 (germline): SGHTA, FQGNSA. The CDR3 covers 14 residues. The CDR3 DNA reads TGTGCCAGCAGCTTTGGGCGGGGGGACTACGAGCAGTACTTC. Translating it yields CASSFGRGDYEQYF. The complete variable domain, with remaining parts taken from reference TRBV7-2 and TRBJ2-7, reads GAGVSQSPSNKVTEKGKDVELRCDPISGHTALYWYRQSLGQGLEFLIYFQGNSAPDKSGLPSDRFSAERTGGSVSTLTIQRTQQEDSAVYLCASSFGRGDYEQYFGPGTRLTVT.

The rearrangement uses TRBV18 and TRBJ1-6; weak D call: TRBD1 (6 bases). Germline V gene lookup returns CDR1 KGHSH and CDR2 LQKENI. This CDR3 comprises 14 residues. V lost 3 bases to trimming and J lost 7 bases, with 10 bases between them. The CDR3 sequence is CASSPGHINSPLHF. CDR3 DNA: TGTGCCAGCTCACCGGGACACATCAATTCACCCCTCCACTTT.

This sequence joins TRBV7-9 and TRBJ2-1; 7 nucleotides agree with TRBD1. CDR1 and CDR2 from the germline V gene are SEHNR and FQNEAQ (reference sequence). The CDR3 consists of 13 residues. The V gene end was trimmed by 5 bases and the J gene end by 9 bases; junction bases not matched to a gene: 7. This CDR3 reads CASSPTGMGEQFF. CDR3 in DNA: TGTGCCAGCAGCCCGACAGGGATGGGTGAGCAGTTCTTC.

The CDR3 loop is CASSLGRGSPLHF. As DNA, the CDR3 is TGTGCCAGCAGCTTAGGAAGGGGATCACCCCTCCACTTT. This rearrangement joins TRBV7-2 to TRBJ1-6; a weak D match, TRBD1 (5 bases). This CDR3 has 13 residues. In germline, CDR1 is SGHTA, CDR2 FQGNSA. Trimming removed 1 base from V and 10 bases from J, with 8 bases in between.

Notes on this clone: One end of the junction fails to match germline, which may point to a read error. The chain is built from TRBV6-6 and TRBJ2-2; 8 bases match TRBD1. This CDR3 has 15 amino acids. Germline CDR1 reads MNHNY; CDR2 reads SVGAGI (reference sequence). The CDR3 spells CATSSAGGITGELFF. Here the CDR3 DNA reads TGTGCCACCAGTTCGGCAGGGGGCATCACCGGGGAGCTGTTTTTT.

This chain uses TRBV29-1 with TRBJ2-7; TRBD2 agrees at 9 bases. Losses at the gene ends were 0 bases for V and 0 bases for J; bases not matched to a gene: 3. The CDR3 spans 15 residues. The germline V gene has CDR1 SQVTM and CDR2 ANQGSEA. CDR3 in DNA: TGCAGCGTTGAAGAATTAGCGGGGGCCTCCTACGAGCAGTACTTC. It codes for CSVEELAGASYEQYF.

The chain combines TRBV2 with TRBJ2-1, with no clear D. This CDR3 has 14 residues. Per germline, CDR1 SNHLY and CDR2 FYNNEI. Trimming took 5 bases from V and 0 from J, leaving 8 bases between them. The CDR3 sequence: CASSQSSSYNEQFF. CDR3 in DNA: TGTGCCAGCAGTCAGTCTAGCTCCTACAATGAGCAGTTCTTC.

This sequence joins TRBV4-2 and TRBJ1-3; unclear D gene. The germline V and J ends were trimmed by 0 bases and 7 bases, with 16 bases remaining between them. Germline V gene lookup returns CDR1 LGHNA and CDR2 YNFKEQ. The CDR3 is made up of 16 amino acids. The CDR3 DNA reads as TGTGCCAGCAGCCAAGACCGTTGGGTTCTCGGCAACACCATATATTTT. Translation gives CASSQDRWVLGNTIYF.

This clone was recorded once. The rearrangement uses TRBV6-5 and TRBJ2-4; D is possibly TRBD2 (5 bases). V was cut by 7 bases and J by 1 base, with 14 bases left in between. The CDR3 runs 15 residues. Germline CDR1 reads MNHEY; CDR2 reads SVGAGI. The CDR3 bases are TGTGCCAGCACCAATAGCGATTTTGCCAAAAACATTCAGTACTTC. This gives the protein CASTNSDFAKNIQYF.